One and the same sample provided the 13 T cell receptor beta chains below, sequenced in a study of cytomegalovirus exposure and HLA in healthy donors. The PCR had 60 Vbeta and 13 Jbeta primers. Data came from immunoSEQ multiplex PCR; TCRdb stores just in-frame clones and leaves some out. The table includes tens of thousands of clones, approximately 70% detected once. Material: PBMCs. These receptors all come from a male donor in good health and CMV-seropositive.

The chain combines TRBV6-6 with TRBJ1-5; TRBD1 might be the D (5 bases). Per germline, CDR1 MNHNY and CDR2 SVGAGI (reference sequence). This CDR3 comprises 12 residues. CDR3 bases: TGTGCAGCCAAGGGGCCCGATCAGCCCCAGCATTTT. The encoded protein is CAAKGPDQPQHF.

This chain uses TRBV5-1 with TRBJ2-2; 12 positions agree with TRBD2. Losses at the gene ends were 4 bases for V and 6 bases for J; bases not matched to a gene: 7. From germline, CDR1 is SGHRS and CDR2 YFSETQ. The CDR3 is 16 amino acids. The CDR3, as DNA: TGCGCCAGCAGCCCCTCTAGCGGGAGGGCCCCCGGGGAGCTGTTTTTT. Protein: CASSPSSGRAPGELFF.

The genes are TRBV6-1 and TRBJ1-3; D gene ambiguous. Germline CDR1 and CDR2: MNHNS and SASEGT. The V end was cut by 6 bases, the J end by 3 bases, with 15 bases between. CDR3 length equals 15 residues. This CDR3 is CASRLRGADGNTIYF. The CDR3 coding sequence is TGTGCCAGCAGGCTGCGGGGAGCGGATGGAAACACCATATATTTT.

Only one count was recorded for this clone. This rearrangement joins TRBV5-6 to TRBJ1-2; 7 nucleotides agree with TRBD1. Germline CDR1 reads SGHDT; CDR2 reads YYEEEE. The CDR3 consists of 16 residues. Trimming at V came to 0 bases and at J to 1 base, leaving 6 bases not matched to a gene. CDR3 residues: CASSLAPQGVNYGYTF. The CDR3 DNA reads TGTGCCAGCAGCTTGGCACCCCAGGGGGTTAACTATGGCTACACCTTC.

The CDR3 nucleotides read TGTGCCAGCAGCGATCGGACTAGCGGGAACAATGAGCAGTTCTTC. Encoded protein: CASSDRTSGNNEQFF. The chain joins TRBV11-3 to TRBJ2-1; 12 bases fit TRBD2. The germline V gene encodes CDR1 SGHNT and CDR2 YENEEA. V lost 5 bases and J lost 5; bases outside the gene matches: 4. CDR3 length: 15 residues. The whole variable domain, filled in from reference TRBV11-3 and TRBJ2-1, reads EAGVVQSPRYKIIEKKQPVAFWCNPISGHNTLYWYLQNLGQGPELLIRYENEEAVDDSQLPKDRFSAERLKGVDSTLKIQPAELGDSAVYLCASSDRTSGNNEQFFGPGTRLTVL.

The V and J genes are TRBV6-5 and TRBJ2-7; D not certain. From germline, CDR1 is MNHEY and CDR2 SVGAGI. V was cut by 4 bases and J by 0 bases, with 10 bases left in between. This CDR3 comprises 14 residues. The CDR3 coding sequence is TGTGCCAGCAGTTCCCATAGGAGCTCCTACGAGCAGTACTTC. Its protein product is CASSSHRSSYEQYF.

This chain uses TRBV6-1 with TRBJ2-7; perhaps TRBD1 as D (5 bases). Trimming took off 2 bases at V and 13 bases at J, with 9 bases between the two ends. CDR1 is MNHNS, CDR2 SASEGT, per germline. The CDR3 length is 10 residues. The CDR3 nucleotides read TGTGCCAGCAGTGAAAGAGACAGTTACTTC. As protein: CASSERDSYF.

The V gene is TRBV30, the J gene TRBJ1-3, with D unresolved. V lost 2 bases and J lost 2, with 7 bases in between. In germline, CDR1 is GTSNPN, CDR2 SVGIG (reference sequence). CDR3 length: 13 residues. CDR3 sequence reads: CAWSSGPGNTIYF. The CDR3 DNA follows: TGTGCCTGGAGTTCAGGTCCTGGAAACACCATATATTTT.

In regard to this clone: Other DNA sequences within the sample encode an identical CDR3. This chain uses TRBV6-1 with TRBJ2-1, with TRBD2 matching 9 bases. J lost 5 bases, V lost 2 bases, and 1 base had no gene match. The CDR3 loop spans 14 amino acids. Germline CDR1 MNHNS, CDR2 SASEGT. CDR3 coding DNA: TGTGCCAGCAGTGAACCTAGCGGGGACAATGAGCAGTTCTTC. It encodes CASSEPSGDNEQFF.

The rearrangement links TRBV6-8 to TRBJ1-2; TRBD1 matches 7 bases. The CDR3 is 13 amino acids. From germline, CDR1 is MNHGY and CDR2 SAAAGT. The ends lost 5 bases at V and 8 bases at J; junction bases unmatched: 8. CDR3 sequence: CASSVPGTEGYTF. The CDR3 nucleotides are TGTGCCAGCAGTGTACCCGGGACAGAAGGCTACACCTTC.

Only one count was recorded for this clone. V is TRBV6-5 and J is TRBJ1-3; no definite D call. Germline CDR1 is MNHEY and CDR2 is SVGAGI. This CDR3 spans 15 amino acids. V was shortened by 0 bases and J by 2 bases, with 8 bases between the two germline ends. The CDR3 loop reads CASSYSEGTGNTIYF. CDR3 bases: TGTGCCAGCAGTTACTCGGAGGGAACTGGAAACACCATATATTTT.

This chain joins TRBV5-1 and TRBJ2-6; tentatively, D is TRBD1 (5 bases). Trimming shortened V by 4 bases and J by 2 bases, and 10 bases separated the two germline ends. In germline, CDR1 is SGHRS, CDR2 YFSETQ. This CDR3 region has 15 residues. The CDR3 is CASSPPTAGANVLTF. The DNA for the CDR3 is TGCGCCAGCAGCCCGCCGACAGCTGGGGCCAACGTCCTGACTTTC.

The chain combines TRBV7-2 with TRBJ1-3; 7 bases align to TRBD1. The germline CDR1 and CDR2 sequences are SGHTA and FQGNSA. The CDR3 runs 14 residues. J gave up 4 bases and V 4 bases, and 4 bases lay outside the gene matches. CDR3 DNA: TGTGCCAGCAGCTCGGGACAGCCGGGAAACACCATATATTTT. It is translated as CASSSGQPGNTIYF.